This entry lists 4 T cell receptor beta chains sequenced from one sample in a study of CD8 T cells in Susac syndrome. When the RNA was reverse transcribed, random hexamers were used with an input of roughly 0.5 to 1 ug. A single record per CDR3 protein comes from TCRdb applying MiXCR to the immunoSEQ multiplex PCR reads. Seen here are approximately 190,000 distinct CDR3 sequences, roughly 92% observed once, and the top ten hold about 0.1%. Sequencing was carried out using CD4+ T cells from PBMCs. These receptors originate from a human donor in good health.

This chain connects TRBV4-3 to TRBJ2-1; 7 bases agree with TRBD1. The length of the CDR3 is 21 residues. Trimming cost V 1 base and J 4 bases; bases outside gene matches: 22. Germline CDR1 LGHNA, CDR2 YSLEER. CDR3 bases: TGCGCCAGCAGCCAAGGTCAGACAGGGAGTATAGCGAGGTCCCGTTACAATGAGCAGTTCTTC. This sequence encodes CASSQGQTGSIARSRYNEQFF.

The chain couples TRBV12-3 or TRBV12-4 to TRBJ1-1; D is ambiguous. Trimming shortened V by 9 bases and J by 5 bases, and 16 bases separated the two germline ends. The CDR3 is made up of 13 amino acids. The CDR3 spells CASAGPGGTEAFF. The CDR3 bases are TGTGCCAGTGCCGGTCCAGGAGGAACTGAAGCTTTCTTT.

J is TRBJ1-4 and V is TRBV4-1; TRBD1 might be the D (6 bases). This CDR3 has 17 residues. CDR1 MGHRA and CDR2 YSYEKL come from the germline V gene. V was trimmed by 1 base and J by 5 bases, leaving 17 bases between them. CDR3 bases: TGCGCCAGCAGCCAAGGGGCACAGGGAGAGGGGAATGAAAAACTGTTTTTT. Amino acid sequence: CASSQGAQGEGNEKLFF.

V and J are TRBV19 and TRBJ2-1; 10 bases align to TRBD1. The V gene's germline CDR1 is LNHDA and CDR2 SQIVND (reference sequence). This CDR3 contains 13 residues. V dropped 6 bases and J dropped 7; count of bases not matched to a gene: 3. CDR3 sequence: CASSSGQGNEQFF. DNA of the CDR3: TGTGCCAGTAGCTCGGGACAGGGGAATGAGCAGTTCTTC.